The T cell receptor (beta chain) described here comes from a study of shared clonotypes between healthy human individuals. Here immunoSEQ multiplex PCR was the method, and the copy in TCRdb shows in-frame clones only, minus some. The table records about 2.3 million clones, over 90% of them present only once. Splitting of CD4+ cells produced CD45RA+ naive and CD45RA-negative memory subsets. This CDR3 comprises 18 residues. The germline gives CDR1 ENHRY, CDR2 SYGVKD. V lost 0 bases and J 2 bases, leaving 17 bases between the germline ends. This clone was counted a single time. The sample comprised naive CD4+ T cells from PBMCs. Regarding subset: CD45RA+ positively selected. The source of this sequence is a man aged 18 to 29 in good health. Some clones in this sample may be carry-over from other donors' samples. The chain uses TRBV10-3 and TRBJ1-5; TRBD1 might be the D (5 bases). CDR3 sequence (DNA): TGTGCCATCAGTGAGTCCGTTAGAAGAGACAGAGGCAATCAGCCCCAGCATTTT. It codes for CAISESVRRDRGNQPQHF.